The rows below give T cell receptor beta chains drawn from one sample of a study of blood T cell repertoires in COVID-19. The repertoire was sequenced with immunoSEQ multiplex PCR; TCRdb's copy has only in-frame clones and lacks some. Found here are approximately 120,000 clones, 65% to 85% of them singletons; the top ten hold more than 5%. Sequenced sample: peripheral blood. These receptor sequences come from an elderly man with active or convalescent COVID-19. Both conserved end residues are part of each CDR3.

>TRBJ2-7|TRBV7-6
CASSLGQGGYEQYF
>TRBJ2-3|TRBV19
CASSAPREGRSTDTQYF
>TRBJ1-5|TRBV20-1
CSAVEGQPQHF
>TRBJ2-5|TRBV9
CASSPRPQLAGYQETQYF
>TRBJ1-2|TRBV20-1
CSASLTGNNYGYTF
>TRBJ1-5|TRBV21-1
CASSKYGGSNQPQHF
>TRBJ1-2|TRBV28
CASSLGGGSNYGYTF
>TRBJ1-5|TRBV6-1
CASSEPGGGNQPQHF
>TRBJ2-5|TRBV6-6
CASSLQGESETQYF
>TRBJ1-2|TRBV9
CASSVEAGIHGYTF
>TRBJ2-1|TRBV4-3
CASSPRGWRERAYNEQFF
>TRBJ1-1|TRBV5-1
CASSQPGQGQPAFF
>TRBJ2-3|TRBV3-1/TRBV3-2
CASSQVAVSGDPTDTQYF
>TRBJ2-5|TRBV2
CASRPLAVGTQYF
>TRBJ1-1|TRBV9
CASSEDRAGSVNTEAFF
>TRBJ2-7|TRBV10-3
CAISSSGGRSSYEQYF
>TRBJ2-5|TRBV7-9
CASVPGRGGQMETQYF
>TRBJ2-1|TRBV5-1
CASSSGTPSYNEQFF
>TRBJ2-3|TRBV29-1
CSVRNPTSGGITDTQYF
>TRBJ1-1|TRBV28
CASSSRQGSVVNTEAFF
>TRBJ1-2|TRBV4-3
CASSQELQGGYGYTF
>TRBJ2-6|TRBV5-1
CASSEQGPGANVLTF
>TRBJ1-2|TRBV7-2
CASSLGPRASF
>TRBJ1-1|TRBV7-9
CASSPPGQVNTEAFF
>TRBJ2-1|TRBV6-5
CASRWAGEQFF
>TRBJ2-2|TRBV30
CAWSFPGQVTGELFF
>TRBJ2-3|TRBV7-9
CASSLGGQGGSTDTQYF
>TRBJ2-2|TRBV5-4
CASSFGGGVGTGELFF
>TRBJ2-2|TRBV11-3
CASRDSSTGELFF
>TRBJ1-6|TRBV10-3
CAISESPGSYSPLHF
>TRBJ2-7|TRBV9
CASSVVGTSGYEQYF
>TRBJ2-7|TRBV28
CASSFSPGQGYEQYF
>TRBJ2-2|TRBV11-3
CASSSSGGELFF
>TRBJ1-3|TRBV28
CASRLQGTAGNTIYF
>TRBJ1-6|TRBV11-2
CASSLRSHDNSPLHF
>TRBJ2-5|TRBV7-2
CASSSRDAGRGYF
>TRBJ2-3|TRBV5-1
CASSSDTRMSTDTQYF
>TRBJ2-3|TRBV15
CATSRPGQGGSTDTQYF
>TRBJ1-1|TRBV12-3/TRBV12-4
CASSFNTGAEAFF
>TRBJ2-1|TRBV9
CASSVLDTYNEQFF
>TRBJ2-7|TRBV6-5
CASSYRDRGQYEQYF
>TRBJ2-1|TRBV6-2/TRBV6-3
CASSYLGSEQFF
>TRBJ1-4|TRBV4-3
CASSQDVDRELEKLFF
>TRBJ2-2|TRBV6-5
CATRDSNTGELFF
>TRBJ1-4|TRBV28
CASSASPGWEKLFF
>TRBJ1-1|TRBV3-1/TRBV3-2
CASSPHGGADTEAFF
>TRBJ2-1|TRBV7-6
CASSSAVLSYNEQFF
>TRBJ1-4|TRBV19
CASSTRTGPEKLFF
>TRBJ1-2|TRBV2
CASVVSGQLNYGYTF
>TRBJ2-1|TRBV5-1
CASSLSGGPNNEQFF
>TRBJ2-2|TRBV21-1
CASATGGSSNTGELFF
>TRBJ1-2|TRBV19
CASSMVRESGYTF
>TRBJ2-6|TRBV28
CASSALRSGLVSGANVLTF
>TRBJ1-2|TRBV6-2/TRBV6-3
CASSYSVDGNGYTF
>TRBJ1-2|TRBV11-3
CASSQDSYGYTF
>TRBJ1-2|TRBV7-9
CASSSDRGESEGYTF